These 27 T cell receptor beta chains were sequenced from one sample in a study of cytomegalovirus exposure and HLA in healthy donors. The table came from immunoSEQ multiplex PCR; TCRdb's copy has only in-frame clones and leaves some out. Here the sample spans roughly 150,000 clones, approximately 80% being singletons. Sequencing was done on a sample of PBMCs. These receptors were collected from a man aged 25-40 years in good health and CMV-seropositive.

This clone was picked up a small number of times. Within the sample, other DNA sequences also encode this same CDR3. V is TRBV10-1 and J is TRBJ1-1, with D unresolved. Germline loops: CDR1 WNHNN, CDR2 SYGVQD (reference sequence). This CDR3 spans 13 amino acids. V dropped 3 bases and J dropped 3 bases, with 8 bases sitting between them. CDR3 residues: CASSDPSDTEAFF. In DNA form, the CDR3 reads TGCGCCAGCAGTGATCCTTCGGACACTGAAGCTTTCTTT.

The CDR3 sequence: CASSGTGGTRETQYF. The CDR3 nucleotides are TGTGCCAGCAGCGGGACAGGGGGTACGAGGGAGACCCAGTACTTC. The rearrangement joins TRBV2 to TRBJ2-5; 11 nucleotides agree with TRBD1. Germline CDR1 SNHLY, CDR2 FYNNEI. V was clipped by 6 bases and J by 5 bases; unmatched bases: 8. This CDR3 spans 15 amino acids.

The chain recombines TRBV30 with TRBJ1-5, with a weak D call TRBD1 (5 bases). The CDR3 is 14 residues long. Looked up from germline, CDR1 is GTSNPN and CDR2 is SVGIG (reference sequence). Between the trimmed V and J ends, which lost 5 bases and 0 bases, there was a span of 11 bases. The CDR3 here is CAWGRGGSNQPQHF. CDR3 bases: TGTGCCTGGGGTAGGGGAGGTAGCAATCAGCCCCAGCATTTT.

The rearrangement links TRBV6-1 to TRBJ2-1; TRBD2 agrees at 7 bases. The CDR3 has 15 residues. V shed 4 bases, J shed 4 bases, and the junction held 7 bases outside the gene matches. The germline V gene encodes CDR1 MNHNS and CDR2 SASEGT. CDR3 residues: CASSVGLAVYNEQFF. DNA of the CDR3: TGTGCCAGCAGTGTAGGGCTAGCGGTTTACAATGAGCAGTTCTTC.

This rearrangement joins TRBV5-6 to TRBJ2-3, with 9 bases identical to TRBD1. Trimming cost V 2 bases and J 6 bases; bases outside gene matches: 10. Per germline, CDR1 SGHDT and CDR2 YYEEEE. The CDR3 consists of 16 residues. CDR3 loop: CASSFPGQGRMDTQYF. The CDR3, as DNA: TGTGCCAGCAGCTTCCCGGGACAGGGCCGCATGGATACGCAGTATTTT.

The chain couples TRBV7-2 to TRBJ2-7; D may be TRBD1 (6 bases). The CDR3 is 15 residues long. V was shortened by 5 bases and J by 2 bases, with 16 bases between the two germline ends. Germline CDR1 reads SGHTA; CDR2 reads FQGNSA. CDR3: CASSTVGTTTYEQYF. As DNA, the CDR3 is TGTGCCAGCAGCACGGTGGGGACAACTACCTACGAGCAGTACTTC.

The chain combines TRBV6-6 with TRBJ1-2, with unresolved D. Germline-derived CDR1 and CDR2 are MNHNY and SVGAGI (reference sequence). Trimming cost V 2 bases and J 8 bases, with 9 bases left between them. The CDR3 runs 12 residues. CDR3 loop: CASSYRREGYTF. Written as DNA, the CDR3 is TGTGCCAGCAGTTACCGTCGGGAGGGCTACACCTTC.

The CDR3 nucleotides read TGTGCCTGGAGTCATAGTTACGAGCAGTACTTC. Translation: CAWSHSYEQYF. V and J are TRBV30 and TRBJ2-7; no definite D call. Germline CDR1 and CDR2: GTSNPN and SVGIG (reference sequence). The CDR3 spans 11 residues. Trimming cost V 2 bases and J 4 bases, with 6 bases left between them.

CDR3 coding DNA: TGCAGCGACGGGACAGGGGTACGTCCTGAAGCTTTCTTT. This encodes CSDGTGVRPEAFF. The chain is built from TRBV29-1 and TRBJ1-1; 10 nucleotides line up with TRBD1. This CDR3 is built from 13 residues. The germline V gene has CDR1 SQVTM and CDR2 ANQGSEA. J lost 6 bases, V lost 7 bases, and 8 bases had no gene match. The variable domain in full, with the rest retrieved from reference TRBV29-1 and TRBJ1-1, is SAVISQKPSRDICQRGTSLTIQCQVDSQVTMMFWYRQQPGQSLTLIATANQGSEATYESGFVIDKFPISRPNLTFSTLTVSNMSPEDSSIYLCSDGTGVRPEAFFGQGTRLTVV.

The chain combines TRBV2 with TRBJ1-5; weak D call: TRBD1 (6 bases). The CDR3 length is 16 residues. The V gene lost 0 bases and the J gene lost 4 bases, with 13 bases spanning the gap. Germline assignment: CDR1 SNHLY and CDR2 FYNNEI. The CDR3 region is CASSEARTVPNQPQHF. The CDR3 DNA sequence: TGTGCCAGCAGTGAAGCCCGGACAGTACCTAATCAGCCCCAGCATTTT. Full variable domain (missing parts from reference TRBV2 and TRBJ1-5): EPEVTQTPSHQVTQMGQEVILRCVPISNHLYFYWYRQILGQKVEFLVSFYNNEISEKSEIFDDQFSVERPDGSNFTLKIRSTKLEDSAMYFCASSEARTVPNQPQHFGDGTRLSIL.

The genes are TRBV7-9 and TRBJ1-2, with 9 bases matching TRBD1. Germline-derived CDR1 and CDR2 are SEHNR and FQNEAQ (reference sequence). V was clipped by 4 bases and J by 2 bases; unmatched bases: 5. This CDR3 contains 15 residues. The CDR3 DNA is TGTGCCAGCAGCTCCTGGGACAGGGCGAACTATGGCTACACCTTC. Its protein is CASSSWDRANYGYTF.

The V and J genes are TRBV6-1 and TRBJ2-7; the match to TRBD1 covers 7 bases. The CDR3 sequence is 13 residues long. In germline, CDR1 is MNHNS, CDR2 SASEGT. V shed 7 bases and J 3 bases; nucleotides not matched to a gene: 6. CDR3 loop: CASTRTGVYEQYF. In nucleotides, the CDR3 is TGTGCCAGCACTCGAACAGGGGTCTACGAGCAGTACTTC.

This sequence joins TRBV7-2 and TRBJ2-5; the match to TRBD2 covers 10 bases. The germline gives CDR1 SGHTA, CDR2 FQGNSA. The CDR3 is made up of 15 amino acids. Trimming took 0 bases from V and 5 from J; bases not matched to a gene: 3. CDR3 protein: CASSLAAAGGETQYF. In DNA form, the CDR3 reads TGTGCCAGCAGCTTAGCTGCAGCGGGGGGGGAGACCCAGTACTTC.

Here the CDR3 reads CASSIRLSGSRDTQYF. Written as DNA, the CDR3 is TGTGCCAGCAGCATTCGACTTAGCGGGAGTAGAGATACGCAGTATTTT. The chain carries TRBV7-8 and TRBJ2-3; 9 bases are shared with TRBD2. The CDR3 totals 16 residues. With 5 bases clipped from V and 5 bases from J, the junction kept 11 bases outside the gene matches. Germline CDR1 and CDR2: SGHVS and FQNEAQ.

This clone was found a few times. Germline and junction disagree at one end, which may indicate a read error. The rearrangement uses TRBV5-1 and TRBJ1-2; TRBD1 matches at 8 bases. The CDR3 sequence is 13 residues long. Germline V CDR1 and CDR2: SGHRS, YFSETQ. CDR3 region: CASRLGTGDGYTF. CDR3 DNA: TGCGCCAGCAGGTTGGGGACAGGTGATGGCTACACCTTC.

The chain has TRBV10-3 and TRBJ2-1, with D possibly being TRBD1 (6 bases). V gave up 10 bases and J gave up 8 bases, with 21 bases separating them. The germline gives CDR1 ENHRY, CDR2 SYGVKD. This CDR3 has 14 amino acids. DNA of the CDR3: TGTGCCACGCGCCGCTTGGGGGCCGGGGATGAGCAGTTCTTC. Its protein is CATRRLGAGDEQFF.

J is TRBJ2-5 and V is TRBV12-2; no check of the table's D call, TRBD1, against the DNA was made. TRBV12-2 is classified as a pseudogene. This CDR3 is built from 15 residues. CDR3 region: CASRPGDSWVETQYF. The CDR3 DNA reads as TGTGCAAGTCGCCCTGGGGACAGCTGGGTGGAGACCCAGTACTTC.

This clone was seen more than once but under ten times. The J gene is TRBJ2-7, the V gene TRBV7-2; TRBD1 might be the D (6 bases). Trimming shortened V by 3 bases and J by 2 bases, and 8 bases separated the two germline ends. The CDR3 loop spans 13 amino acids. Germline V CDR1 and CDR2: SGHTA, FQGNSA. The CDR3 here is CASSLGHTYEQYF. For the CDR3, the DNA is TGTGCCAGCAGCTTGGGACATACCTACGAGCAGTACTTC.

The V gene is TRBV21-1, the J gene TRBJ2-3; TRBD2 is taken as the D call from the table, unchecked against the DNA. TRBV21-1 is recorded as a pseudogene. This CDR3 spans 16 amino acids. The CDR3 reads CASSNGLAGVSDTQYF. CDR3 in DNA: TGTGCCAGCAGCAATGGACTAGCGGGAGTCTCAGATACGCAGTATTTT.

The chain carries TRBV2 and TRBJ2-4, with D perhaps matching TRBD2 (6 bases). Germline-derived CDR1 and CDR2 are SNHLY and FYNNEI. V lost 2 bases, J lost 0 bases, and 20 bases lay in between. CDR3 size: 19 residues. The CDR3 here is CASSELGSGLALAKNIQYF. In DNA, the CDR3 is TGTGCCAGCAGTGAACTAGGGTCCGGGCTAGCGCTAGCCAAAAACATTCAGTACTTC.

The chain's CDR3 is CASSFTGRTEAFF. DNA for the CDR3: TGTGCCAGCAGCTTTACAGGGCGCACTGAAGCTTTCTTT. The rearrangement joins TRBV7-2 to TRBJ1-1, with D possibly being TRBD1 (6 bases). The V gene lost 3 bases and the J gene lost 4 bases, with 9 bases spanning the gap. CDR3 length: 13 amino acids. CDR1 SGHTA and CDR2 FQGNSA come from the germline V gene.

This rearrangement joins TRBV23-1 to TRBJ1-5; 8 bases align to TRBD1. TRBV23-1 is treated as an ORF (open reading frame) with a function not yet certain. With V trimmed by 4 bases and J by 6 bases, 8 bases remained unmatched. This CDR3 contains 15 residues. The chain's CDR3 is CASSPHLTGAQPQHF. The CDR3 nucleotides read TGCGCCAGCAGTCCCCATTTGACAGGGGCTCAGCCCCAGCATTTT.

The chain combines TRBV5-6 with TRBJ2-1; D might be TRBD2 (5 bases). The CDR3 contains 16 residues. The germline V and J ends were trimmed by 1 base and 1 base, with 12 bases remaining between them. Per germline, CDR1 SGHDT and CDR2 YYEEEE. CDR3 in amino acids: CASSLRAGRSYNEQFF. The CDR3 nucleotides read TGTGCCAGCAGCTTGCGGGCGGGCCGTTCCTACAATGAGCAGTTCTTC.

The chain couples TRBV2 to TRBJ2-1, with TRBD2 as a possible D gene (6 bases). The length of the CDR3 is 13 residues. V lost 8 bases and J 7 bases, leaving 15 bases between the germline ends. Germline CDR1 and CDR2: SNHLY and FYNNEI. The CDR3 nucleotides are TGTGCCAGCGGGGGGTCTAGGGCGAATGAGCAGTTCTTC. It translates to CASGGSRANEQFF.

This chain links TRBV6-4 with TRBJ1-1, with 8 bases fitting TRBD1. Germline V gene sequence: CDR1 MRHNA, CDR2 SNTAGT. The junction had 8 bases not matched to a gene; V was cut back by 6 bases and J by 5 bases. The CDR3 contains 14 residues. The CDR3 region has the DNA TGTGCCAGCAGGATGAGGACAGGGTCAACTGAAGCTTTCTTT. It specifies CASRMRTGSTEAFF.

The chain combines TRBV4-1 with TRBJ2-2; TRBD1 agrees at 8 bases. The trim removed 0 bases at V and 7 bases at J, leaving 19 bases unmatched. The V gene's germline CDR1 is MGHRA and CDR2 YSYEKL. The CDR3 length is 20 residues. DNA of the CDR3: TGCGCCAGCAGCCAAGATCAGGGGTCCGGCCTCAGGGGGCAAGGCGGGGAGCTGTTTTTT. Protein sequence: CASSQDQGSGLRGQGGELFF.

V is TRBV4-2 and J is TRBJ2-7; D unresolved. Trimming removed 2 bases from V and 0 bases from J, with 5 bases in between. Germline assignment: CDR1 LGHNA and CDR2 YNFKEQ. CDR3 length equals 13 residues. The CDR3 protein is CASSQSSSYEQYF. As DNA, the CDR3 is TGTGCCAGCAGCCAATCTAGCTCCTACGAGCAGTACTTC.